Listed below are T cell receptor beta chains from one sample, sequenced in a study of blood T cell repertoires in COVID-19. Method: immunoSEQ multiplex PCR; TCRdb's copy keeps in-frame clones and lacks some. The sample includes about 190,000 clones, about 86% of them seen just once. Sequences were obtained from peripheral blood. The receptors here all came from a man aged 25 to 40 with active or convalescent COVID-19. The CDR3 runs from the conserved cysteine through the conserved F or W. Each record gives: V gene, D gene, J gene, clone size, CDR3 protein, CDR3 DNA. A D gene is named only where the DNA matches it firmly. Not all rows give a size; the values are once, few, many and, for expanded clones, a class.

v_call: TRBV9
d_call: -
j_call: TRBJ2-5
clone_size: -
cdr3_aa: CASSEFGQRRGETQYF
cdr3_nt: TGTGCCAGCAGCGAGTTTGGACAGCGACGCGGGGAGACCCAGTACTTC

v_call: TRBV6-5
d_call: -
j_call: TRBJ1-2
clone_size: -
cdr3_aa: CATDRIYGYTF
cdr3_nt: TGTGCCACCGACAGAATCTATGGCTACACCTTC

v_call: TRBV18
d_call: -
j_call: TRBJ1-1
clone_size: -
cdr3_aa: CASSPREGTNTEAFF
cdr3_nt: TGTGCCAGCTCACCACGGGAGGGGACGAACACTGAAGCTTTCTTT

v_call: TRBV2
d_call: TRBD2
j_call: TRBJ2-7
clone_size: -
cdr3_aa: CASRGTSGYEQYF
cdr3_nt: TGTGCCAGCAGGGGGACTAGCGGTTACGAGCAGTACTTC

v_call: TRBV5-1
d_call: -
j_call: TRBJ2-3
clone_size: -
cdr3_aa: CASSLRQSQSDTQYF
cdr3_nt: TGCGCCAGCAGCTTGAGACAGTCCCAATCAGATACGCAGTATTTT

v_call: TRBV24-1
d_call: TRBD1
j_call: TRBJ2-5
clone_size: few
cdr3_aa: CATSDRTGGSQETQYF
cdr3_nt: TGTGCCACCAGTGATAGGACAGGGGGCTCCCAAGAGACCCAGTACTTC

v_call: TRBV5-5
d_call: -
j_call: TRBJ1-1
clone_size: -
cdr3_aa: CASSFSGNTEAFF
cdr3_nt: TGTGCCAGCAGCTTCTCCGGGAACACTGAAGCTTTCTTT

v_call: TRBV6-5
d_call: -
j_call: TRBJ2-7
clone_size: -
cdr3_aa: CASVERGSSYEQYF
cdr3_nt: TGTGCCAGCGTCGAGAGGGGGAGCTCCTACGAGCAGTACTTC

v_call: TRBV6-4
d_call: TRBD2
j_call: TRBJ2-3
clone_size: few
cdr3_aa: CASSEGTSDADTQYF
cdr3_nt: TGTGCCAGCAGTGAGGGCACTAGCGACGCAGATACGCAGTATTTT

v_call: TRBV9
d_call: -
j_call: TRBJ2-2
clone_size: -
cdr3_aa: CASSYPGTSDTGELFF
cdr3_nt: TGTGCCAGCAGCTACCCCGGGACAAGCGACACCGGGGAGCTGTTTTTT

v_call: TRBV30
d_call: -
j_call: TRBJ1-1
clone_size: -
cdr3_aa: CAWSANPSGAFF
cdr3_nt: TGTGCCTGGAGTGCAAACCCTTCGGGGGCTTTCTTT

v_call: TRBV7-9
d_call: TRBD1
j_call: TRBJ1-4
clone_size: -
cdr3_aa: CASTPGQDNEKLFF
cdr3_nt: TGTGCCAGCACCCCGGGACAGGATAATGAAAAACTGTTTTTT

v_call: TRBV29-1
d_call: -
j_call: TRBJ2-1
clone_size: once
cdr3_aa: CSVDSQSSYNEQFF
cdr3_nt: TGCAGCGTTGATTCACAGAGCTCCTACAATGAGCAGTTCTTC

v_call: TRBV10-3
d_call: -
j_call: TRBJ2-1
clone_size: -
cdr3_aa: CAISKDKPYWEQFF
cdr3_nt: TGTGCCATCAGTAAGGACAAGCCCTACTGGGAGCAGTTCTTC

v_call: TRBV19
d_call: -
j_call: TRBJ1-1
clone_size: -
cdr3_aa: CASSIFPPQGMSTEAFF
cdr3_nt: TGTGCCAGTAGTATTTTCCCCCCCCAGGGTATGAGCACTGAAGCTTTCTTT

v_call: TRBV30
d_call: TRBD1
j_call: TRBJ2-5
clone_size: once
cdr3_aa: CAFDREPQETQYF
cdr3_nt: TGTGCCTTCGACAGGGAGCCGCAAGAGACCCAGTACTTC

v_call: TRBV28
d_call: TRBD1
j_call: TRBJ2-2
clone_size: -
cdr3_aa: CASRPGPTSGTVANTGELFF
cdr3_nt: TGTGCCAGCAGGCCGGGACCGACGTCCGGGACAGTAGCGAACACCGGGGAGCTGTTTTTT

v_call: TRBV19
d_call: -
j_call: TRBJ2-3
clone_size: -
cdr3_aa: CASSLGGGSTDTQYF
cdr3_nt: TGTGCCAGTAGTTTAGGGGGGGGGAGCACAGATACGCAGTATTTT

v_call: TRBV21-1
d_call: -
j_call: TRBJ1-2
clone_size: -
cdr3_aa: CASSKFTGGYGYTF
cdr3_nt: TGTGCCAGCAGCAAATTTACAGGGGGTTATGGCTACACCTTC

v_call: TRBV9
d_call: -
j_call: TRBJ2-1
clone_size: -
cdr3_aa: CASSVAGRGWDEQFF
cdr3_nt: TGTGCCAGCAGCGTAGCAGGCAGGGGCTGGGATGAGCAGTTCTTC

v_call: TRBV12-3/TRBV12-4
d_call: TRBD1
j_call: TRBJ1-1
clone_size: once
cdr3_aa: CASKRTGGTEAFF
cdr3_nt: TGTGCCAGCAAAAGGACAGGCGGGACTGAAGCTTTCTTT

v_call: TRBV10-3
d_call: -
j_call: TRBJ1-1
clone_size: -
cdr3_aa: CAISYRDTLTEAFF
cdr3_nt: TGTGCCATCAGCTACCGGGACACCCTCACTGAAGCTTTCTTT

v_call: TRBV4-3
d_call: TRBD2
j_call: TRBJ2-2
clone_size: -
cdr3_aa: CASSQGLAGVAGELFF
cdr3_nt: TGCGCCAGCAGCCAGGGGTTAGCGGGAGTCGCCGGGGAGCTGTTTTTT

v_call: TRBV6-1
d_call: TRBD1
j_call: TRBJ2-6
clone_size: -
cdr3_aa: CASSEATGAQTF
cdr3_nt: TGTGCCAGCAGTGAAGCCACAGGGGCTCAAACTTTC

v_call: TRBV7-2
d_call: TRBD2
j_call: TRBJ2-4
clone_size: -
cdr3_aa: CASSLAQSGRSGNIQYF
cdr3_nt: TGTGCCAGCAGCTTAGCGCAAAGCGGGAGGTCGGGAAACATTCAGTACTTC

v_call: TRBV13
d_call: -
j_call: TRBJ1-2
clone_size: -
cdr3_aa: CASSLGRGVLYGYTF
cdr3_nt: TGTGCCAGCAGCTTAGGCAGGGGAGTCCTCTATGGCTACACCTTC

v_call: TRBV2
d_call: -
j_call: TRBJ1-1
clone_size: few
cdr3_aa: CASSAQGNTEAFF
cdr3_nt: TGTGCCAGCAGTGCACAGGGGAACACTGAAGCTTTCTTT

v_call: TRBV4-3
d_call: -
j_call: TRBJ2-5
clone_size: few
cdr3_aa: CASSHRPGGRETQYF
cdr3_nt: TGCGCCAGCAGCCACCGCCCGGGGGGCCGGGAGACCCAGTACTTC

v_call: TRBV30
d_call: -
j_call: TRBJ2-2
clone_size: -
cdr3_aa: CAWSALYTGELFF
cdr3_nt: TGTGCCTGGAGTGCCCTTTACACCGGGGAGCTGTTTTTT

v_call: TRBV6-5
d_call: -
j_call: TRBJ1-1
clone_size: -
cdr3_aa: CASIRPWGLGAFF
cdr3_nt: TGTGCCAGCATACGGCCTTGGGGGCTTGGGGCTTTCTTT

v_call: TRBV30
d_call: TRBD2
j_call: TRBJ2-1
clone_size: -
cdr3_aa: CAWSPLRTSEQFF
cdr3_nt: TGTGCCTGGAGCCCACTCCGGACTAGTGAGCAGTTCTTC

v_call: TRBV9
d_call: -
j_call: TRBJ2-2
clone_size: -
cdr3_aa: CASSVVGTGELFF
cdr3_nt: TGTGCCAGCAGCGTAGTCGGCACCGGGGAGCTGTTTTTT

v_call: TRBV9
d_call: -
j_call: TRBJ2-2
clone_size: -
cdr3_aa: CASSVGWGPNTGELFF
cdr3_nt: TGTGCCAGCAGCGTAGGGTGGGGGCCGAACACCGGGGAGCTGTTTTTT

v_call: TRBV6-5
d_call: TRBD1
j_call: TRBJ1-5
clone_size: once
cdr3_aa: CASSLGQRDQPQHF
cdr3_nt: TGTGCCAGCAGTTTGGGACAGCGGGATCAGCCCCAGCATTTT

v_call: TRBV12-3/TRBV12-4
d_call: TRBD1
j_call: TRBJ2-7
clone_size: once
cdr3_aa: CASSTDRGSEQYF
cdr3_nt: TGTGCCAGCAGTACCGACAGGGGGAGCGAGCAGTACTTC

v_call: TRBV4-1
d_call: -
j_call: TRBJ1-1
clone_size: -
cdr3_aa: CASSQGHTEAFF
cdr3_nt: TGCGCCAGCAGCCAGGGGCACACTGAAGCTTTCTTT

v_call: TRBV4-3
d_call: -
j_call: TRBJ1-4
clone_size: few
cdr3_aa: CASSQDLRANEKLFF
cdr3_nt: TGCGCCAGCAGCCAAGATCTCAGGGCTAATGAAAAACTGTTTTTT

v_call: TRBV3-1/TRBV3-2
d_call: TRBD2
j_call: TRBJ2-7
clone_size: -
cdr3_aa: CASQRSGRPNGQYF
cdr3_nt: TGTGCCAGCCAACGTAGCGGGAGGCCGAACGGGCAGTACTTC

v_call: TRBV5-8
d_call: -
j_call: TRBJ2-4
clone_size: -
cdr3_aa: CASSSTGERGNIQYF
cdr3_nt: TGTGCCAGCAGCTCCACAGGTGAGAGAGGAAACATTCAGTACTTC

v_call: TRBV11-2
d_call: TRBD1
j_call: TRBJ1-4
clone_size: -
cdr3_aa: CASSLGARGLEKLFF
cdr3_nt: TGTGCCAGCAGCTTAGGAGCCAGGGGGCTTGAAAAACTGTTTTTT

v_call: TRBV6-2/TRBV6-3
d_call: -
j_call: TRBJ2-4
clone_size: -
cdr3_aa: CASSYSRARAKNIQYF
cdr3_nt: TGTGCCAGCAGTTACTCGAGGGCGAGAGCCAAAAACATTCAGTACTTC

v_call: TRBV30
d_call: -
j_call: TRBJ1-1
clone_size: -
cdr3_aa: CAWSGQVHTEAFF
cdr3_nt: TGTGCCTGGAGTGGACAAGTGCACACTGAAGCTTTCTTT

v_call: TRBV6-1
d_call: TRBD2
j_call: TRBJ2-7
clone_size: -
cdr3_aa: CASSEGGLAAYEQYF
cdr3_nt: TGTGCCAGCAGTGAAGGAGGACTAGCGGCCTACGAGCAGTACTTC

v_call: TRBV6-5
d_call: TRBD2
j_call: TRBJ2-7
clone_size: -
cdr3_aa: CASSYGREAYEQYF
cdr3_nt: TGTGCCAGCAGTTACGGGCGGGAGGCCTACGAGCAGTACTTC